This TCR beta chain emerged from a study of blood T cells in healthy people across ages. Study observations and caveats: Reliance upon unsorted PBMCs precluded definitive naive versus antigen-experienced comparison. Unknown donor CMV status possibly confounded expanded clonotype changes.

V gave up 4 bases and J gave up 6 bases, with 14 bases separating them. The CDR3 contains 14 residues. Per germline, CDR1 SGHRS and CDR2 YFSETQ. Every participating donor contributed roughly 10 milliliters of peripheral blood through a draw. This clonotype was counted a few times. Its specificity is unknown. Primed by a sample-barcoded 5' primer and a J-beta primer mix, a second PCR proceeded for 7 to 11 cycles. TCRdb called the 5' RACE reads again in MiXCR, with one record for every CDR3 protein. The profile shows over 600,000 distinct CDR3 sequences, around 41% of them singletons. The TCR sequence derives from a man older than 75 in good health. The source material was blood. The chain recombines TRBV5-1 with TRBJ2-4, with D maybe TRBD2 (5 bases). CDR3 in amino acids: CASSTASSGNIQYF. In nucleotides, the CDR3 is TGCGCCAGCAGCACCGCTAGCTCTGGAAACATTCAGTACTTC. The full variable domain, rest sourced from reference TRBV5-1 and TRBJ2-4, is KAGVTQTPRYLIKTRGQQVTLSCSPISGHRSVSWYQQTPGQGLQFLFEYFSETQRNKGNFPGRFSGRQFSNSRSEMNVSTLELGDSALYLCASSTASSGNIQYFGAGTRLSVL.